The subject of this entry is one T cell receptor (beta chain). Its matching antigen is unknown. Germline V gene sequence: CDR1 SEHNR, CDR2 FQNEAQ (reference sequence). V lost 4 bases and J 2 bases, leaving 5 bases between the germline ends. The CDR3 runs 12 residues. Profiling relied on immunoSEQ multiplex PCR, and the TCRdb table lists in-frame clones only, not all of them. The sample carries about 150,000 clones, approximately 94% recorded once. The sample is drawn from a study of T cell responses to AZD1222 COVID-19 vaccine. Study-level points and caveats: No repertoire was sampled before or during the peak T cell response, only after it. Unmutated regions of variants are reportedly targeted by nearly half of spike-specific TCRs. At 160-218 and 743-854, vaccine-associated CD4 TCRs were dominant, and they spanned spike. Donors skewed white British and female; clonal diversity was possibly underestimated.

The TCR originated in an adult in good health. This rearrangement joins TRBV7-9 to TRBJ1-2, with no clear D. Sequenced material: peripheral blood, taken on day 0 of AZD1222 vaccination. CDR3 sequence (DNA): TGTGCCAGCAGCTCCGAAAACTATGGCTACACCTTC. Translating gives CASSSENYGYTF.